The 8 T cell receptor beta chains presented below share a single source sample, sequenced in a study of blood T cell repertoires in COVID-19. Method: immunoSEQ multiplex PCR; TCRdb's copy keeps in-frame clones and lacks some. The sample holds 250,000 to 350,000 clones, 84% seen once. The sequencing input was peripheral blood. Receptors originate from a person aged 65 to 85 with COVID-19, enrolled during active disease.

V usage is TRBV10-2 and J usage is TRBJ1-5, with unresolved D. CDR1 and CDR2 from the germline V gene are WSHSY and SAAADI. V gave up 6 bases and J gave up 1 base, with 19 bases separating them. The CDR3 length is 17 residues. CDR3 in amino acids: CASRMRSPKKSNQPQHF. The CDR3 coding sequence is TGCGCCAGCAGAATGAGGTCACCAAAAAAAAGCAATCAGCCCCAGCATTTT.

The chain has TRBV7-2 and TRBJ1-2, with TRBD1 matching 11 bases. Germline trimming cut 5 bases from V and 5 bases from J; bases unmatched to any gene: 7. The CDR3 totals 15 residues. Germline V CDR1 and CDR2: SGHTA, FQGNSA. DNA of the CDR3: TGTGCCAGCAGCCCCTTGGGACAGGGGGTGTATGGCTACACCTTC. Translation gives CASSPLGQGVYGYTF.

The J gene is TRBJ2-2, the V gene TRBV6-5; 7 nucleotides align to TRBD1. Per germline, CDR1 MNHEY and CDR2 SVGAGI. J lost 2 bases, V lost 10 bases, and 10 bases had no gene match. The length of the CDR3 is 15 residues. This chain's CDR3 is CATTRGQKNTGELFF. Written as DNA, the CDR3 is TGTGCCACCACTCGGGGACAGAAAAACACCGGGGAGCTGTTTTTT.

The rearrangement links TRBV9 to TRBJ1-6; TRBD1 aligns across 10 bases. V shed 3 bases, J shed 9 bases, and the junction held 3 bases outside the gene matches. This CDR3 has 14 amino acids. Germline V gene sequence: CDR1 SGDLS, CDR2 YYNGEE. The CDR3 coding sequence is TGTGCCAGCAGCGCCCGACAGGGGGCTTCACCCCTCCACTTT. Translating gives CASSARQGASPLHF.

This clone was found once. The chain is built from TRBV24-1 and TRBJ2-7; possible D gene TRBD2, 6 bases. This CDR3 contains 12 residues. The V and J ends lost 5 bases and 7 bases respectively, with 11 bases between them. Per the germline V gene, CDR1 is KGHDR and CDR2 is SFDVKD. CDR3: CATSGAAGEQYF. CDR3 in DNA: TGTGCCACCAGTGGTGCGGCGGGGGAGCAGTACTTC.

The CDR3 sequence: CSASWTGGKYEQYF. CDR3 sequence (DNA): TGCAGTGCTAGTTGGACGGGAGGGAAGTACGAGCAGTACTTC. This chain connects TRBV20-1 to TRBJ2-7; 8 bases align to TRBD2. The CDR3 is 14 amino acids. Germline V gene data show CDR1 as DFQATT and CDR2 as SNEGSKA (reference sequence). Losses at the gene ends were 3 bases for V and 4 bases for J; bases not matched to a gene: 8.

The rearrangement joins TRBV5-1 to TRBJ2-5, with TRBD1 as a possible D gene (6 bases). CDR3 size: 16 residues. The germline V gene encodes CDR1 SGHRS and CDR2 YFSETQ. V lost 0 bases and J 4 bases, leaving 16 bases between the germline ends. The CDR3 DNA reads TGCGCCAGCAGCTTGGCTTACAGGGCCCACCGAGAGACCCAGTACTTC. Its translation is CASSLAYRAHRETQYF.

The chain has TRBV7-9 and TRBJ2-3; D is possibly TRBD1 (5 bases). V lost 8 bases and J lost 11, with 17 bases in between. The CDR3 runs to 12 residues. Per the germline V gene, CDR1 is SEHNR and CDR2 is FQNEAQ (reference sequence). Here the CDR3 reads CASGGWGSQQYF. The CDR3 coding sequence is TGTGCCAGCGGCGGATGGGGCTCTCAGCAGTATTTT.